Listed below are T cell receptor beta chains from one sample, sequenced in a study of blood T cells in healthy people across ages. TCRdb used MiXCR to reprocess the 5' RACE reads, holding one entry per CDR3 protein. Among about 1 million distinct CDR3 sequences listed, roughly 45% were seen once. The material sequenced was blood. These receptors were taken from a woman aged 60-75 years in good health. The CDR3 runs from the conserved cysteine through the conserved F or W. The order of the fields is J gene, D gene, V gene, clone size, CDR3 protein, CDR3 DNA. A D gene is named only where the DNA matches it firmly. Clone size is not always given. Where it is, it says once, few, many or a class for expanded clones.

>TRBJ1-1|-|TRBV7-3|-
CASSPSPIAEAFF
TGTGCCAGCAGCCCGTCGCCAATTGCTGAAGCTTTCTTT
>TRBJ2-5|-|TRBV29-1|many
CSVVEVGETQYF
TGCAGCGTTGTCGAGGTCGGAGAGACCCAGTACTTC
>TRBJ2-7|TRBD1|TRBV20-1|-
CSARAQGGEQYF
TGCAGTGCTAGAGCACAGGGGGGCGAGCAGTACTTC
>TRBJ1-4|-|TRBV3-1|-
CASSQVPGAGEKLFF
TGTGCCAGCAGCCAAGTTCCAGGGGCTGGTGAAAAACTGTTTTTT
>TRBJ2-1|-|TRBV10-1|-
CASSGSSTRVLKYNEQFF
TGCGCCAGCAGTGGCTCTTCGACACGAGTATTGAAATACAATGAGCAGTTCTTC
>TRBJ2-1|TRBD2|TRBV7-6|many
CASSGTSGSSYNEQFF
TGTGCCAGCAGCGGAACTAGCGGAAGCTCCTACAATGAGCAGTTCTTC
>TRBJ1-6|-|TRBV11-2|-
CASSPRGVANSPLHF
TGTGCCAGCAGCCCCCGCGGGGTGGCTAATTCACCCCTCCACTTT
>TRBJ2-7|-|TRBV7-9|few
CASSLAGGIHEQYF
TGTGCCAGCAGCTTAGCTGGGGGAATCCACGAGCAGTACTTC
>TRBJ2-2|-|TRBV28|-
CASSHSSTGELFF
TGTGCCAGCAGTCACTCGTCCACCGGGGAGCTGTTTTTT
>TRBJ2-7|TRBD2|TRBV7-6|-
CASSSTSGRSSEQYF
TGTGCCAGCAGCTCGACTAGCGGGAGGTCTAGCGAGCAGTACTTC
>TRBJ2-7|TRBD2|TRBV6-4|-
CASRSTSGGTYEQYF
TGTGCCAGCAGATCTACTAGCGGGGGGACCTACGAGCAGTACTTC
>TRBJ2-1|TRBD2|TRBV14|-
CASSPRRGLAGGHEQFF
TGTGCCAGCAGCCCCCGTCGAGGGCTAGCGGGAGGTCATGAGCAGTTCTTC
>TRBJ2-7|TRBD2|TRBV6-2/TRBV6-3|few
CASSFPTSGVSYEQYF
TGTGCCAGCAGTTTCCCGACTAGCGGGGTCTCCTACGAGCAGTACTTC
>TRBJ2-7|TRBD2|TRBV12-3/TRBV12-4|-
CASRLAGDAYEQYF
TGTGCCAGCAGACTAGCGGGAGATGCCTACGAGCAGTACTTC
>TRBJ2-3|-|TRBV10-3|few
CAISEGRANTQYF
TGTGCCATCAGTGAGGGCAGGGCAAATACGCAGTATTTT
>TRBJ2-7|TRBD2|TRBV20-1|-
CSAAIAGGQYEQYF
TGCAGTGCTGCAATAGCGGGAGGGCAGTACGAGCAGTACTTC
>TRBJ2-1|TRBD2|TRBV5-1|-
CASSLHQGGRLAGVNEQFF
TGCGCCAGCAGCTTGCATCAGGGGGGGAGACTAGCGGGAGTCAATGAGCAGTTCTTC
>TRBJ1-4|TRBD1|TRBV5-6|few
CASSGQGRIEKLFF
TGTGCCAGCAGCGGACAGGGTCGGATTGAAAAACTGTTTTTT